This TCR beta chain was obtained from a study of T cell responses to AZD1222 COVID-19 vaccine (dated by TCRdb to about 2021). Regarding the research as a whole: A total of approximately 240 trial participants underwent TCR sequencing, of whom approximately 200 had received two doses of AZD1222 and around 25 had received two doses of the MenACWY control vaccine. Trial participants were enrolled by age into 18-55, 56-69 and 70-plus year subgroups, with 148, 28 and 57 TCR-sequenced participants respectively. The full study reports these points: Reportedly, close to half of the unique spike-specific TCRs recognized epitopes lying outside the regions that are mutated in the B.1.351 and B.1.1.7 variants. Because no samples from the day 14 peak response were available, repertoires could be characterized only after the peak T cell response. Most participants were white British and females outnumbered males, and the authors suggested that clonal diversity may have been underestimated. Only six or seven AZD1222 recipients were SARS-CoV-2 seropositive at baseline, limiting conclusions about previously exposed vaccinees. After two AZD1222 doses, both the breadth and the depth of spike-specific TCRs were significantly higher than at day 0 and than in MenACWY recipients. Vaccine-associated CD4 TCRs spanned the whole spike protein, with dominant responses in regions 160-218 and 743-854. In the small 56-69-year group, the increase in depth fell short of significance, most likely because of low power.

The CDR3 regions of human TCRbeta chains were analyzed by immunosequencing. Under the source paper's analysis protocol: Repertoire TCRs were matched against a reference library of SARS-CoV-2-specific TCRs generated with the MIRA antigen-specificity platform. Breadth meant the fraction of unique TCRs that were SARS-CoV-2-associated, whereas depth meant the fraction of total T cells that were SARS-CoV-2-associated. Each spike-specific TCR was assigned to its reactive spike region and to a CD4 or CD8 class using the MIRA data. Log10-transformed breadth and depth values were compared by one-way ANOVA with Sidak's multiple comparisons tests. TCRdb stores this immuneACCESS table with in-frame sequences only. Part of the clones is absent; in the studies checked, under half of the shortfall reflects unresolved V genes, and no reason is known for the rest. The V and J calls and clone size are taken from that table; D and trimming were inferred from the DNA. The sample table lists fewer than 130,000 clones, around 93% of them with a count of one. The ten largest clones add up to around 2.8% of the sample.

The germline V gene gives CDR1 as WSHSY and CDR2 as SAAADI. There are 15 amino acids in the CDR3, from cysteine to phenylalanine inclusive. Only the CDR3 region is kept as DNA, spanning 45 bases read in frame from base 1. V is cut back by 10 bases and J by 1 base, with 9 bases in the junction unmatched. Comment on this clone: Its antigen is not yet known. It has no much larger one-base neighbor in the sample; base qualities were not kept.

Taken with the paper, the label for time point translates to: about 28 days (+/-7) after the second vaccine dose. Because spike-specific TCR depth and breadth did not differ between the two schedules, AZD1222 recipients who got a second dose at roughly 4 weeks were pooled with those who got a second dose at roughly 12 weeks. Samples from vaccinated people were obtained from the UK trials COV001 and COV002, which included a single-blind randomized controlled phase 2/3 trial of AZD1222 (ChAdOx1 nCoV-19) in healthy adults. Trial participant PBMC samples were collected at day 0 and day 28 after the second dose for TCRbeta chain sequencing.

The input for sequencing was peripheral blood, taken 28 days after the second AZD1222 dose. This sequence uses TRBV10-2 and TRBJ1-5; 8 middle bases align to TRBD1. The clonotype was recovered from an adult who received the AZD1222 COVID-19 vaccine. The nucleotide sequence reads as follows: TGCGCCACCCTACAGGGGGGGCTAAGCAATCAGCCCCAGCATTTT. This translates into CATLQGGLSNQPQHF.